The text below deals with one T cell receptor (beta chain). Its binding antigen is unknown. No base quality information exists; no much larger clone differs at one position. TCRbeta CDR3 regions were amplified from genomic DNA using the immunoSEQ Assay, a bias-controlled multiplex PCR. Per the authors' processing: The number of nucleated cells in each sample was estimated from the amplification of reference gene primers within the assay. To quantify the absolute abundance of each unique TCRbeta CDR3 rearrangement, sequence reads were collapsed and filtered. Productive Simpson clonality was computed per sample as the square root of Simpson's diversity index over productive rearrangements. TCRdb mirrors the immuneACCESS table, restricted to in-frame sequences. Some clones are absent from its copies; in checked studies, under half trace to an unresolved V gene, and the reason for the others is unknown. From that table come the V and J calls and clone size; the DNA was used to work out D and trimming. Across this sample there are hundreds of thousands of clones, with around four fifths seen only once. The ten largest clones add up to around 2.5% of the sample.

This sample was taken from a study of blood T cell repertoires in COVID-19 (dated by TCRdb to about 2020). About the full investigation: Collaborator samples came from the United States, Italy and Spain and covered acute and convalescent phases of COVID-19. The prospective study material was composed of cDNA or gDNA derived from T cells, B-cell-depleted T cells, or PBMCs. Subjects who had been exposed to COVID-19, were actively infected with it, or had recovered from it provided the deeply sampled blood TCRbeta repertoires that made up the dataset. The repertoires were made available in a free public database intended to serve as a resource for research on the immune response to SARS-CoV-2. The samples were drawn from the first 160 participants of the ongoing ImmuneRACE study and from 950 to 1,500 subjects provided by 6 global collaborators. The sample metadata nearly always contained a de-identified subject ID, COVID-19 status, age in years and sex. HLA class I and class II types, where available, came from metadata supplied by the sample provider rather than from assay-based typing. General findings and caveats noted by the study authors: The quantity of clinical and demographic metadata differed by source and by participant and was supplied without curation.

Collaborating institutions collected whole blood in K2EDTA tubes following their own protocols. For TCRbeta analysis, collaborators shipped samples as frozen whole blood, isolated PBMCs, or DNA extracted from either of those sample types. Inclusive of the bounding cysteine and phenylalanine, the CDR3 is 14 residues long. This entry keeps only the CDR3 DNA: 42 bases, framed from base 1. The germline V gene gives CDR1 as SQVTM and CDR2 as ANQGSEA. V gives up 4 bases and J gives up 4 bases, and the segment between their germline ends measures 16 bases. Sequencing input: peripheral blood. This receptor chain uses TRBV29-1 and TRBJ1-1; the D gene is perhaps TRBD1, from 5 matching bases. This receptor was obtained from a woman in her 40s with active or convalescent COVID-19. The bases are TGCAGCGTTGTCTGGACACACGGGAGCACTGAAGCTTTCTTT. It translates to CSVVWTHGSTEAFF.